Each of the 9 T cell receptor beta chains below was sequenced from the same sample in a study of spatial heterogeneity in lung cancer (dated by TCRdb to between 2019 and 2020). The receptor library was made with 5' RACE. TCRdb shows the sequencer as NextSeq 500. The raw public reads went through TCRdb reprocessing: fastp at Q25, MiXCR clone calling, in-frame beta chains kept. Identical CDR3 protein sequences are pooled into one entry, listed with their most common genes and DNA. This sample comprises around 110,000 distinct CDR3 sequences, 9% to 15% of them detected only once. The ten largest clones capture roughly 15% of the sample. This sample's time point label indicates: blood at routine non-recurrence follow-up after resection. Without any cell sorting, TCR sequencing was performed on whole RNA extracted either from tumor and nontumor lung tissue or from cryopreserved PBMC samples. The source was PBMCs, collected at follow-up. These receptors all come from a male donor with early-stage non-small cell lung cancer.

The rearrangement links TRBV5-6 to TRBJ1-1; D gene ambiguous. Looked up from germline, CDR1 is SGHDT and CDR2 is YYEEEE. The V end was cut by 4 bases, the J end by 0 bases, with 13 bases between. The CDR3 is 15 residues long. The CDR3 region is CASSALQTMNTEAFF. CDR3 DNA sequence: TGTGCCAGCAGCGCCCTTCAGACCATGAACACTGAAGCTTTCTTT.

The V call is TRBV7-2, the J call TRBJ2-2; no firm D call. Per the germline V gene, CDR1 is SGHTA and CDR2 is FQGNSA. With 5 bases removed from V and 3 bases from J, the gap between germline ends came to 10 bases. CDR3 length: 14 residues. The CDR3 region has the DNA TGTGCCAGCAGCCCGCATGGGGACACCGGGGAGCTGTTTTTT. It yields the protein CASSPHGDTGELFF.

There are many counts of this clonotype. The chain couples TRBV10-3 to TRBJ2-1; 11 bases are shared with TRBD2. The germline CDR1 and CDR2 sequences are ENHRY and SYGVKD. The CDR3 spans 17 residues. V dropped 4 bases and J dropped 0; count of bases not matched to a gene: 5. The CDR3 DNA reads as TGTGCCATCAGTGGGGGACTAGCGGCGCTCTCCTACAATGAGCAGTTCTTC. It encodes CAISGGLAALSYNEQFF.

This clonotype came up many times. As DNA, the CDR3 is TGCGCCAGCAGCCAAGGTTTTGGGACTTCAAATCGGTACTTC. This codes for CASSQGFGTSNRYF. The chain recombines TRBV4-3 with TRBJ2-7; possible D gene TRBD2, 6 bases. This CDR3 region has 14 residues. The germline V gene encodes CDR1 LGHNA and CDR2 YSLEER. Trimming shortened V by 1 base and J by 12 bases, and 19 bases separated the two germline ends.

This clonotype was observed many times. Here the CDR3 DNA reads TGTGCCAGCAGCTTAGCTAGCGGGGCTAACCCAGATACGCAGTATTTT. Translated: CASSLASGANPDTQYF. The chain employs TRBV7-9 and TRBJ2-3; 8 bases are shared with TRBD2. V shed 0 bases, J shed 4 bases, and the junction held 6 bases outside the gene matches. Germline values: CDR1 SEHNR, CDR2 FQNEAQ (reference sequence). CDR3 length: 16 residues.

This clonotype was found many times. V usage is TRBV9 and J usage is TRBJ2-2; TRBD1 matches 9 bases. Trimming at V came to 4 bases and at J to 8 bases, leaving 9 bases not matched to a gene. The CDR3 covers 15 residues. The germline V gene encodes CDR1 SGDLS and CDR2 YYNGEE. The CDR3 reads CASSRGQGAAGELFF. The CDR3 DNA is TGTGCCAGCAGCAGGGGACAGGGTGCAGCAGGGGAGCTGTTTTTT.

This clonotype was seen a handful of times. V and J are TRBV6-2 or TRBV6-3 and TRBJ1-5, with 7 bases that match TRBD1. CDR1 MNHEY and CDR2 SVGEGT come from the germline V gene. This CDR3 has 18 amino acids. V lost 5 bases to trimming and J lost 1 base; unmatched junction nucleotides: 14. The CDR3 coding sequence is TGTGCCAGCAGTCCCCGACGGCCAGGGGGTAGAAGCAATCAGCCCCAGCATTTT. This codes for CASSPRRPGGRSNQPQHF.

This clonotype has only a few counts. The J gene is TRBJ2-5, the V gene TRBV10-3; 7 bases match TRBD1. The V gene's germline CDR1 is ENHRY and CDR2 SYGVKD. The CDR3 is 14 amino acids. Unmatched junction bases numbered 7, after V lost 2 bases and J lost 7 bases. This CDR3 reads CAISEQGGDATQYF. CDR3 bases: TGTGCCATCAGTGAGCAAGGGGGCGATGCGACCCAGTACTTC.

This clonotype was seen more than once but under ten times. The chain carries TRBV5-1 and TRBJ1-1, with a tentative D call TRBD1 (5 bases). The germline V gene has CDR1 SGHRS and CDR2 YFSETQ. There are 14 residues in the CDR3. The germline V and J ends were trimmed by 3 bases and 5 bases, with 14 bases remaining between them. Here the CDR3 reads CASSSGPRETEAFF. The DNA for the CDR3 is TGCGCCAGCAGCTCAGGGCCCCGGGAGACTGAAGCTTTCTTT.